The rows below give T cell receptor beta chains drawn from one sample of a study of cytomegalovirus exposure and HLA in healthy donors. The data were produced by immunoSEQ multiplex PCR, yet TCRdb's version contains in-frame clones alone and is incomplete. The sample consists of 100,000 to 150,000 clones, 65% to 80% of them appearing once. The specimen sequenced was PBMCs. These receptors originate from a middle-aged woman in good health and CMV-seropositive. The conserved cysteine and the conserved F or W are not part of the CDR3 here. The D gene is left open where the match is weak. Rows give clone size only sometimes, using once, few, many, or a class for an expanded clone.

clone_size: .
v_call: TRBV25-1
d_call: .
cdr3_aa: ASSHRVGYEQY

clone_size: .
v_call: TRBV30
d_call: TRBD2
cdr3_aa: AWSVRAGGPLEQF

clone_size: .
v_call: TRBV4-1
d_call: .
cdr3_aa: ASSQIAGSQETQY

clone_size: .
v_call: TRBV9
d_call: TRBD1
cdr3_aa: ASSHSGTGDGYT

clone_size: .
v_call: TRBV19
d_call: TRBD2
cdr3_aa: ASMGGRYLVEQF

clone_size: .
v_call: TRBV5-1
d_call: .
cdr3_aa: ASSLVLENTEAF

clone_size: .
v_call: TRBV2
d_call: .
cdr3_aa: ASKENLQETQY

clone_size: few
v_call: TRBV6-1
d_call: .
cdr3_aa: ASNGRTLNTEAF

clone_size: once
v_call: TRBV30
d_call: TRBD2
cdr3_aa: AWSLLAGDEQY

clone_size: .
v_call: TRBV6-5
d_call: TRBD2
cdr3_aa: ASRAGGLGGEQY

clone_size: .
v_call: TRBV27
d_call: TRBD2
cdr3_aa: ASSDSGLAGNEQF

clone_size: .
v_call: TRBV28
d_call: TRBD1
cdr3_aa: ASSLDRGDTDTQY

clone_size: .
v_call: TRBV28
d_call: .
cdr3_aa: ASSSTGNYGYT

clone_size: few
v_call: TRBV7-3
d_call: .
cdr3_aa: ASSLSGTDIQY

clone_size: .
v_call: TRBV5-1
d_call: .
cdr3_aa: ASSLPVRGGVGELF

clone_size: .
v_call: TRBV7-9
d_call: .
cdr3_aa: ASSMESITETQY

clone_size: .
v_call: TRBV18
d_call: .
cdr3_aa: ASSPLQNTGELF

clone_size: .
v_call: TRBV30
d_call: TRBD1
cdr3_aa: AWSSGQSSYEQY

clone_size: .
v_call: TRBV18
d_call: TRBD2
cdr3_aa: ASSFSGRSNEQY

clone_size: once
v_call: TRBV5-1
d_call: .
cdr3_aa: ASSLVRVVANEQF

clone_size: .
v_call: TRBV9
d_call: TRBD2
cdr3_aa: ASSVLAGPSYEQY

clone_size: .
v_call: TRBV6-5
d_call: .
cdr3_aa: ASSPLGRGEAF

clone_size: .
v_call: TRBV21-1
d_call: .
cdr3_aa: ASYPGLAVSGANVLT

clone_size: few
v_call: TRBV28
d_call: TRBD1
cdr3_aa: ASSPPGQYNEQF

clone_size: once
v_call: TRBV30
d_call: TRBD2
cdr3_aa: AWSPDLAGGTYEQY

clone_size: .
v_call: TRBV5-4
d_call: TRBD1
cdr3_aa: ASRPDRVGEAF

clone_size: .
v_call: TRBV6-1
d_call: .
cdr3_aa: ASSDGADFYHGYT

clone_size: .
v_call: TRBV28
d_call: .
cdr3_aa: ASSLEQVAAF

clone_size: .
v_call: TRBV28
d_call: TRBD1
cdr3_aa: ASSLGTGIYGYT

clone_size: .
v_call: TRBV19
d_call: .
cdr3_aa: ASSPRREARGADTQY

clone_size: .
v_call: TRBV7-3
d_call: .
cdr3_aa: ASSRDTQETQY

clone_size: .
v_call: TRBV30
d_call: .
cdr3_aa: AWSVVVGRYYEQY

clone_size: .
v_call: TRBV7-9
d_call: .
cdr3_aa: ASSPGQLGLYGYT

clone_size: .
v_call: TRBV29-1
d_call: TRBD2
cdr3_aa: SVEEITRGLAYQETQY

clone_size: once
v_call: TRBV30
d_call: TRBD2
cdr3_aa: AWSEFLRTSGYEQY

clone_size: .
v_call: TRBV7-9
d_call: .
cdr3_aa: ASSPLMAKEKLF

clone_size: once
v_call: TRBV9
d_call: TRBD2
cdr3_aa: ASSAGTSGSHEQY

clone_size: .
v_call: TRBV9
d_call: .
cdr3_aa: ASSVDLAGEQY

clone_size: .
v_call: TRBV6-4
d_call: TRBD2
cdr3_aa: ASSDTPLAGSYNEQF

clone_size: .
v_call: TRBV5-1
d_call: .
cdr3_aa: ASSPQITDTQY

clone_size: few
v_call: TRBV5-4
d_call: TRBD1
cdr3_aa: ASSFMQGAGGDTEAF

clone_size: .
v_call: TRBV5-6
d_call: TRBD1
cdr3_aa: ASSPGTGGLSYNEQF

clone_size: few
v_call: TRBV7-9
d_call: .
cdr3_aa: ASSLGAGEGYT

clone_size: .
v_call: TRBV27
d_call: .
cdr3_aa: ASSGGVGTEAF

clone_size: .
v_call: TRBV19
d_call: TRBD1
cdr3_aa: ASSQRQGAYQPQH

clone_size: .
v_call: TRBV6-6
d_call: TRBD2
cdr3_aa: ASRTTAGVVDEQY

clone_size: .
v_call: TRBV4-1
d_call: TRBD1
cdr3_aa: ASSRLPGQGVSPLH

clone_size: .
v_call: TRBV5-6
d_call: TRBD1
cdr3_aa: ASSLSILASGGNTQY

clone_size: few
v_call: TRBV6-1
d_call: .
cdr3_aa: ASSGGRANEKLF

clone_size: .
v_call: TRBV4-1
d_call: .
cdr3_aa: ASSRDSANYGYT

clone_size: .
v_call: TRBV5-6
d_call: .
cdr3_aa: ASSLMGRRAILNTEAF